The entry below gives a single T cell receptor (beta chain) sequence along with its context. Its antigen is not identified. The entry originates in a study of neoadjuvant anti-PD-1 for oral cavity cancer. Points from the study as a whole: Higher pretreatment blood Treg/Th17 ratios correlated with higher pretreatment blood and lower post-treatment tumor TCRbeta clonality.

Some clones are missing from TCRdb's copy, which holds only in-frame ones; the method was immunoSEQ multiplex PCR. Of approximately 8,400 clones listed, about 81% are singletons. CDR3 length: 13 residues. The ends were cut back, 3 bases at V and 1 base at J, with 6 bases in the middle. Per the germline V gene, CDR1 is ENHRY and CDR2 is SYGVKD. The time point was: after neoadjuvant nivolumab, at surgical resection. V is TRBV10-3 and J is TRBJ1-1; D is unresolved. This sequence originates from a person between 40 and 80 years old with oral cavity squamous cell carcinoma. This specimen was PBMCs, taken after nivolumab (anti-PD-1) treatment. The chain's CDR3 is CAISEYENTEAFF. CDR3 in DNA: TGTGCCATCAGTGAATATGAGAACACTGAAGCTTTCTTT.